Shown below are 28 T cell receptor beta chains from a single sample sequenced in a study of blood T cell repertoires in COVID-19. Some clones are missing from TCRdb's copy, which holds only in-frame ones; the method was immunoSEQ multiplex PCR. The sample yields about 160,000 clones, roughly four fifths seen once. Input material: peripheral blood. These receptors were obtained from a man aged 55 to 70 with active or convalescent COVID-19.

This clone showed up just once. This chain uses TRBV5-5 with TRBJ2-7; the match to TRBD2 covers 13 bases. V shed 4 bases, J shed 1 base, and the junction held 8 bases outside the gene matches. Germline assignment: CDR1 SGHKS and CDR2 YYEKEE (reference sequence). The CDR3 is made up of 17 amino acids. This CDR3 reads CASSLLPGLAGSYEQYF. CDR3 coding DNA: TGTGCCAGCAGCCTACTTCCGGGACTAGCGGGATCCTACGAGCAGTACTTC.

The V gene is TRBV10-2, the J gene TRBJ1-5; no reliable D call. The CDR3 has 13 amino acids. The V end was cut by 3 bases, the J end by 5 bases, with 8 bases between. Germline CDR1 reads WSHSY; CDR2 reads SAAADI. DNA of the CDR3: TGCGCCAGCAGTGAACAAACAGATCAGCCCCAGCATTTT. This gives the protein CASSEQTDQPQHF.

The count of this clone is one. The rearrangement joins TRBV19 to TRBJ2-3, with 10 bases lining up with TRBD2. CDR1 and CDR2 from the germline V gene are LNHDA and SQIVND (reference sequence). The CDR3 contains 15 residues. With V trimmed by 6 bases and J by 3 bases, 6 bases remained unmatched. CDR3 nucleotide sequence: TGTGCCAGTAGACTAGCGGGAATAGAAACAGATACGCAGTATTTT. As protein: CASRLAGIETDTQYF.

This sequence joins TRBV7-2 and TRBJ2-2, with D perhaps TRBD1 (5 bases). Trimming stripped 0 bases from V and 0 bases from J, with 8 bases between. Germline V gene lookup returns CDR1 SGHTA and CDR2 FQGNSA. CDR3 length: 16 amino acids. Here the CDR3 DNA reads TGTGCCAGCAGCTTAGCCCAGGGCGCGAACACCGGGGAGCTGTTTTTT. Translated, it gives CASSLAQGANTGELFF.

The chain recombines TRBV5-1 with TRBJ2-1; possibly TRBD2 for D (5 bases). Per germline, CDR1 SGHRS and CDR2 YFSETQ. The CDR3 consists of 11 residues. The V gene lost 0 bases and the J gene lost 10 bases, with 5 bases spanning the gap. The CDR3: CASSLEREQFF. DNA of the CDR3: TGCGCCAGCAGCTTGGAGCGGGAGCAGTTCTTC.

This rearrangement joins TRBV5-1 to TRBJ1-2; possibly TRBD1 for D (5 bases). Germline CDR1 reads SGHRS; CDR2 reads YFSETQ. V was shortened by 3 bases and J by 2 bases, with 14 bases between the two germline ends. The CDR3 covers 15 residues. CDR3 protein: CASSSGGRKNYGYTF. The CDR3 DNA reads TGCGCCAGCAGCTCGGGGGGACGGAAGAACTATGGCTACACCTTC.

The J gene is TRBJ1-2, the V gene TRBV4-1; D call uncertain. Germline-derived CDR1 and CDR2 are MGHRA and YSYEKL. The CDR3 contains 14 residues. The germline V and J ends were trimmed by 0 bases and 7 bases, with 12 bases remaining between them. The CDR3 bases are TGCGCCAGCAGCCAAGATTCCCAGGTTTTTGGCTACACCTTC. Its translation: CASSQDSQVFGYTF.

This clone has a single count. The chain combines TRBV7-3 with TRBJ2-1; 11 bases fit TRBD2. Per germline, CDR1 SGHTA and CDR2 FQGTGA. V dropped 5 bases and J dropped 9; count of bases not matched to a gene: 24. The CDR3 length is 20 residues. CDR3 in amino acids: CASSAETRLAGFNILSEQFF. CDR3 nucleotides: TGTGCCAGCAGCGCCGAAACCCGACTAGCGGGGTTCAATATTCTGAGTGAGCAGTTCTTC.

This clone was recorded once. The chain is built from TRBV5-1 and TRBJ2-7; 9 nucleotides match TRBD2. The CDR3 has 15 amino acids. After removal of 4 bases from V and 1 base from J, the junction contained 6 bases not matched to a gene. The germline V gene has CDR1 SGHRS and CDR2 YFSETQ. The CDR3 DNA follows: TGCGCCAGCAGCCCAAGGACTAGCGTGTCCTACGAGCAGTACTTC. It encodes CASSPRTSVSYEQYF.

V usage is TRBV10-3 and J usage is TRBJ1-5, with a tentative D call TRBD1 (6 bases). The CDR3 contains 17 residues. V was shortened by 2 bases and J by 1 base, with 15 bases between the two germline ends. The germline gives CDR1 ENHRY, CDR2 SYGVKD. The CDR3 DNA reads as TGTGCCATCAGTGAGAATGGGGGCCCTGGGAGCAATCAGCCCCAGCATTTT. Protein product: CAISENGGPGSNQPQHF.

This clone has only a few counts. V and J are TRBV3-1 (or the pseudogene TRBV3-2) and TRBJ2-1; weak D call: TRBD2 (5 bases). The CDR3 has 14 residues. Germline-derived CDR1 and CDR2 are LGHDT and YNNKEL (reference sequence). Between the trimmed V and J ends, which lost 0 bases and 7 bases, there was a span of 10 bases. The CDR3 DNA is TGTGCCAGCAGCCAAGATTTCCGAGGGAATGAGCAGTTCTTC. It specifies CASSQDFRGNEQFF.

The chain links TRBV5-1 to TRBJ2-7, with TRBD2 matching 7 bases. The length of the CDR3 is 14 residues. From germline, CDR1 is SGHRS and CDR2 YFSETQ. Losses at the gene ends were 0 bases for V and 3 bases for J; bases not matched to a gene: 3. For the CDR3, the DNA is TGCGCCAGCAGCTTGGGCGGGGGATTCTACGAGCAGTACTTC. It encodes CASSLGGGFYEQYF.

The chain has TRBV19 and TRBJ1-1; tentative D call: TRBD1 (6 bases). Germline loops: CDR1 LNHDA, CDR2 SQIVND (reference sequence). This CDR3 is built from 16 residues. Trimming stripped 6 bases from V and 1 base from J, with 18 bases between. The CDR3: CASSMGYWTENTEAFF. The CDR3 region has the DNA TGTGCCAGTAGCATGGGATATTGGACAGAGAACACTGAAGCTTTCTTT. The full variable domain, completed using reference TRBV19 and TRBJ1-1, is DGGITQSPKYLFRKEGQNVTLSCEQNLNHDAMYWYRQDPGQGLRLIYYSQIVNDFQKGDIAEGYSVSREKKESFPLTVTSAQKNPTAFYLCASSMGYWTENTEAFFGQGTRLTVV.

V and J are TRBV5-3 and TRBJ1-4; TRBD1 is a possible D gene (6 bases). TRBV5-3 is flagged as an ORF with uncertain function. Trimming shortened V by 0 bases and J by 0 bases, and 12 bases separated the two germline ends. This CDR3 comprises 17 residues. CDR3: CARSLDRVNPTNEKLFF. The CDR3 bases are TGTGCCAGAAGCTTGGACAGGGTGAACCCAACTAATGAAAAACTGTTTTTT.

V and J are TRBV5-1 and TRBJ1-2; 8 bases agree with TRBD1. The trim removed 4 bases at V and 3 bases at J, leaving 5 bases unmatched. The CDR3 totals 14 residues. Germline lookup yields CDR1 SGHRS and CDR2 YFSETQ. CDR3 sequence: CASSPGQGYYGYTF. DNA of the CDR3: TGCGCCAGCAGCCCTGGACAGGGATACTATGGCTACACCTTC.

V is TRBV19 and J is TRBJ2-1, with 10 bases fitting TRBD2. The CDR3 consists of 15 residues. Germline CDR1 reads LNHDA; CDR2 reads SQIVND (reference sequence). The J segment lost 7 bases and the V segment lost 3 bases, leaving 6 bases of the junction unmatched. The CDR3 loop reads CASSMWSGGENEQFF. CDR3 sequence (DNA): TGTGCCAGTAGTATGTGGAGCGGGGGGGAGAATGAGCAGTTCTTC.

The rearrangement uses TRBV12-3 or TRBV12-4 and TRBJ1-6; no definite D call. The germline V and J ends were trimmed by 5 bases and 3 bases, with 5 bases remaining between them. This CDR3 spans 13 amino acids. CDR3 bases: TGTGCCAGCAGTCCGGGCTATAATTCACCCCTCCACTTT. It is translated as CASSPGYNSPLHF.

This clone came up once. This chain uses TRBV15 with TRBJ2-7; 9 bases agree with TRBD2. CDR1 LNHNV and CDR2 YYDKDF come from the germline V gene (reference sequence). The CDR3 runs 15 residues. The trim removed 6 bases at V and 6 bases at J, leaving 12 bases unmatched. This CDR3 is CATRAPGTSFSEQYF. The CDR3 bases are TGTGCCACCAGAGCCCCCGGGACTAGCTTTTCCGAGCAGTACTTC.

This clone was counted a few times. This chain joins TRBV5-1 and TRBJ1-5, with TRBD1 matching 7 bases. CDR3 length equals 15 residues. CDR1 is SGHRS, CDR2 YFSETQ, per germline. The V and J ends lost 4 bases and 0 bases, in that order; junction bases with no gene match: 4. The CDR3 DNA is TGCGCCAGCAGCACCGGGACAGATAGCAATCAGCCCCAGCATTTT. This encodes CASSTGTDSNQPQHF.

The chain links TRBV12-3 or TRBV12-4 to TRBJ1-2; D is ambiguous. Trimming took off 4 bases at V and 8 bases at J, with 11 bases between the two ends. This CDR3 region has 12 residues. CDR3 residues: CASSSTVAGYTF. CDR3 in DNA: TGTGCCAGCAGTTCAACAGTGGCGGGCTACACCTTC.

The chain is built from TRBV10-3 and TRBJ2-3; a possible D gene is TRBD2 (6 bases). The CDR3 runs to 17 residues. Germline values: CDR1 ENHRY, CDR2 SYGVKD. Trimming cost V 1 base and J 0 bases, with 14 bases left between them. In nucleotides, the CDR3 is TGTGCCATCAGTGAGTTAGTGCGGGGATGGAGCACAGATACGCAGTATTTT. Protein product: CAISELVRGWSTDTQYF.

The J gene is TRBJ2-1, the V gene TRBV5-1; TRBD2 matches 7 bases. Trimming took 1 base from V and 6 from J; bases not matched to a gene: 10. Germline CDR1 and CDR2: SGHRS and YFSETQ. There are 16 residues in the CDR3. The CDR3 loop is CASSLSGARSGNEQFF. In DNA, the CDR3 is TGCGCCAGCAGCTTGAGCGGGGCGCGATCGGGCAATGAGCAGTTCTTC. The complete variable domain, with remaining parts taken from reference TRBV5-1 and TRBJ2-1, reads KAGVTQTPRYLIKTRGQQVTLSCSPISGHRSVSWYQQTPGQGLQFLFEYFSETQRNKGNFPGRFSGRQFSNSRSEMNVSTLELGDSALYLCASSLSGARSGNEQFFGPGTRLTVL.

This chain links TRBV9 with TRBJ2-4, with a weak D call TRBD1 (6 bases). Germline lookup yields CDR1 SGDLS and CDR2 YYNGEE. The CDR3 is made up of 15 amino acids. Deletions cut 4 bases from V and 7 bases from J, with 18 bases between. The CDR3 spells CASSYSTGSSNIQYF. The CDR3, as DNA: TGTGCCAGCAGCTACTCTACAGGGTCCAGTAACATTCAGTACTTC.

The J gene is TRBJ2-7, the V gene TRBV29-1; 7 nucleotides agree with TRBD1. There are 12 residues in the CDR3. Germline trimming cut 6 bases from V and 5 bases from J; bases unmatched to any gene: 7. Germline V gives CDR1 SQVTM, CDR2 ANQGSEA. In nucleotides, the CDR3 is TGCAGCGTAGGGGGCGGAACTGACGAGCAGTACTTC. It yields the protein CSVGGGTDEQYF.

The J gene is TRBJ2-7, the V gene TRBV5-5, with TRBD1 matching 10 bases. The CDR3 length is 15 residues. CDR1 SGHKS and CDR2 YYEKEE come from the germline V gene (reference sequence). The V segment lost 3 bases and the J segment 4 bases; nucleotides outside the gene matches: 7. This CDR3 is CASSSGTGVGYEQYF. Here the CDR3 DNA reads TGTGCCAGCAGCTCGGGGACAGGGGTGGGGTACGAGCAGTACTTC.

The V call is TRBV27, the J call TRBJ2-1, with TRBD2 matching 8 bases. Trimming at V came to 6 bases and at J to 4 bases, leaving 2 bases not matched to a gene. The CDR3 consists of 13 residues. Germline CDR1 and CDR2: MNHEY and SMNVEV (reference sequence). CDR3: CASSGREYNEQFF. The CDR3 DNA follows: TGTGCCAGCAGCGGGAGGGAATACAATGAGCAGTTCTTC.

DNA for the CDR3: TGTGCCAGCGGGGGACTAGCGGGGGAGGGGTCTCAAGAGACCCAGTACTTC. This encodes CASGGLAGEGSQETQYF. The genes are TRBV28 and TRBJ2-5, with TRBD2 matching over 14 bases. Per germline, CDR1 MDHEN and CDR2 SYDVKM. The CDR3 extends over 17 amino acids. V lost 8 bases to trimming and J lost 2 bases; unmatched junction nucleotides: 10.

The chain carries TRBV5-1 and TRBJ1-2; TRBD1 aligns across 8 bases. Germline V CDR1 and CDR2: SGHRS, YFSETQ. With V trimmed by 2 bases and J by 2 bases, 5 bases remained unmatched. This CDR3 comprises 15 residues. CDR3 DNA: TGCGCCAGCAGCTTCGACAGGGGCCGCAACTATGGCTACACCTTC. It codes for CASSFDRGRNYGYTF.